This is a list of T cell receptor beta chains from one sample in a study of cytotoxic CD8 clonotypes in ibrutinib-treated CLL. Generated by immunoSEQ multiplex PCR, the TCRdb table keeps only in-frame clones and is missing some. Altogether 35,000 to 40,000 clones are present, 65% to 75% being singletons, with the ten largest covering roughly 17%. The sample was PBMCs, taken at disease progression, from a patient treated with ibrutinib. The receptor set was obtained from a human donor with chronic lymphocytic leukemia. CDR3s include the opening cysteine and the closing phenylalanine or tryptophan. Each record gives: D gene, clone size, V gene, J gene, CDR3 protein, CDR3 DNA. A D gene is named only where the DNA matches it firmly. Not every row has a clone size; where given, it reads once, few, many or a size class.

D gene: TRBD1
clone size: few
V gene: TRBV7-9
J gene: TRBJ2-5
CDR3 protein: CASSLRGTGLETQYF
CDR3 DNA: TGTGCCAGCAGCTTAAGGGGGACAGGGTTGGAGACCCAGTACTTC

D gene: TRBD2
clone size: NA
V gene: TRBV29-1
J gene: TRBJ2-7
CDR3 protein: CSVEAPPVSGSQGEQYF
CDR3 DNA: TGCAGCGTTGAAGCCCCCCCCGTGAGCGGGAGCCAGGGGGAGCAGTACTTC

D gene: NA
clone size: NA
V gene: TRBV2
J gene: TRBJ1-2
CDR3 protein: CASSDRVYGYTF
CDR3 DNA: TGTGCCAGCAGTGATAGGGTTTATGGCTACACCTTC

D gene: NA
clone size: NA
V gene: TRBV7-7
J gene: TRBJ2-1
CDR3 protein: CASSFEREEDNEQFF
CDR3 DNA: TGTGCCAGCAGCTTCGAGAGGGAGGAGGACAATGAGCAGTTCTTC

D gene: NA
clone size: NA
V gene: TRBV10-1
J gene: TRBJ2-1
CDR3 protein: CASRKTGTYNEQFF
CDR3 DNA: TGCGCCAGCAGGAAGACAGGCACCTACAATGAGCAGTTCTTC

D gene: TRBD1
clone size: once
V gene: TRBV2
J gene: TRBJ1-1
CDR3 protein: CASSATGDTEAFF
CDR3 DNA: TGTGCCAGCAGTGCTACAGGGGACACTGAAGCTTTCTTT

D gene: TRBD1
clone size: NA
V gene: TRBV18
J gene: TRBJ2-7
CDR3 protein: CASSPSGTGGYEQYF
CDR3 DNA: TGTGCCAGCTCACCGTCCGGGACAGGGGGCTACGAGCAGTACTTC

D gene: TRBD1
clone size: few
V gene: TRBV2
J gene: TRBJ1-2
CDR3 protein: CASRAGTGALYGYTF
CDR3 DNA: TGTGCCAGCAGGGCCGGGACAGGGGCTCTCTATGGCTACACCTTC

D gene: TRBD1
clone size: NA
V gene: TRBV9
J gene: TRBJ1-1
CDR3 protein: CASSAGQGVEAFF
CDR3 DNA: TGTGCCAGCAGCGCTGGACAGGGGGTTGAAGCTTTCTTT

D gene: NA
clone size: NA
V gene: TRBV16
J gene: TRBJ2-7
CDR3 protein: CASSQSEGRMQYF
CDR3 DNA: TGTGCCAGCAGCCAATCCGAGGGGCGAATGCAGTACTTC

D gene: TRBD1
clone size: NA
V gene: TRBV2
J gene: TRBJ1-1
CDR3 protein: CASRLTGGTEAFF
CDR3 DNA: TGTGCCAGCAGGTTGACAGGGGGGACTGAAGCTTTCTTT

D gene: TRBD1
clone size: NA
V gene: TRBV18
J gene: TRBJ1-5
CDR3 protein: CASSPGRQGGQPQHF
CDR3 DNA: TGTGCCAGCTCACCGGGAAGACAGGGAGGGCAGCCCCAGCATTTT

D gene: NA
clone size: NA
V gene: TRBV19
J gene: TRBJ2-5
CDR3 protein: CASSEGRQETQYF
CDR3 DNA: TGTGCCAGTAGTGAGGGCCGACAAGAGACCCAGTACTTC

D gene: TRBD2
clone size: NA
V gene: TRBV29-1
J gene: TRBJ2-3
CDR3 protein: CSVPLAGPTDTQYF
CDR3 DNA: TGCAGCGTCCCACTAGCGGGCCCTACAGATACGCAGTATTTT

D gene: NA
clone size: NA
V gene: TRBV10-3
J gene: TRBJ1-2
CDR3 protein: CATATNYGYTF
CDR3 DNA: TGTGCCACAGCAACGAACTATGGCTACACCTTC

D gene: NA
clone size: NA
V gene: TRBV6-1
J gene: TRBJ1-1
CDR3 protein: CASSERRWPEAFF
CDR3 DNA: TGTGCCAGCAGTGAACGTCGGTGGCCTGAAGCTTTCTTT

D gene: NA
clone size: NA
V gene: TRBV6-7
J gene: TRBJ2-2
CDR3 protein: CASRTQGTGELFF
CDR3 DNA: TGTGCCAGCAGAACGCAGGGGACCGGGGAGCTGTTTTTT

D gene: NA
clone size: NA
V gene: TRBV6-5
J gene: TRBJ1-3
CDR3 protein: CASSPNDRGNTIYF
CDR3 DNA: TGTGCCAGCAGCCCCAACGACAGGGGAAACACCATATATTTT

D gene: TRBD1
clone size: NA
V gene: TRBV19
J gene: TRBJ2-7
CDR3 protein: CASSMSGQTLYEQYF
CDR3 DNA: TGTGCCAGTAGTATGTCGGGACAGACCCTCTACGAGCAGTACTTC

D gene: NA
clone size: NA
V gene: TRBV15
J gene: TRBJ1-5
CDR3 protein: CATSGDGQPQHF
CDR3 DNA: TGTGCCACCAGCGGGGACGGACAGCCCCAGCATTTT

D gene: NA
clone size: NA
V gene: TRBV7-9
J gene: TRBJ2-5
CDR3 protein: CASSLGTGLGETQYF
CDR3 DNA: TGTGCCAGCAGCTTAGGTACAGGGCTGGGGGAGACCCAGTACTTC

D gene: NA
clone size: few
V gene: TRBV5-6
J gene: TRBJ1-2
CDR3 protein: CASSLLLQPNYGYTF
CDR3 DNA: TGTGCCAGCAGCTTGCTTCTACAACCTAACTATGGCTACACCTTC

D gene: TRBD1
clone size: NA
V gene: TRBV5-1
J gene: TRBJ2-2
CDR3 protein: CASRPDRANTGELFF
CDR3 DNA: TGCGCCAGCAGACCGGACAGGGCGAACACCGGGGAGCTGTTTTTT

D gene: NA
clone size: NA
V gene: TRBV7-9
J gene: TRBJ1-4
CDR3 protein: CASSQDQRLEKLFF
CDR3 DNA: TGTGCCAGCAGCCAAGACCAGCGGTTGGAAAAACTGTTTTTT

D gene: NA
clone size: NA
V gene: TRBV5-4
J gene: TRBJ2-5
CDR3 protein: CASSGQRQETQYF
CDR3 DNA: TGTGCCAGCAGTGGACAGAGACAAGAGACCCAGTACTTC

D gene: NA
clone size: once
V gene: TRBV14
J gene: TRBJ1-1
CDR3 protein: CASSQGGGLELPAFF
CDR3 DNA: TGTGCCAGCAGCCAAGGAGGGGGACTGGAGCTGCCCGCTTTCTTT

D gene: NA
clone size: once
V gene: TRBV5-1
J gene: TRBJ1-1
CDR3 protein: CASSLVPRGLNTEAFF
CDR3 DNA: TGCGCCAGCAGCTTGGTGCCTAGGGGATTGAACACTGAAGCTTTCTTT

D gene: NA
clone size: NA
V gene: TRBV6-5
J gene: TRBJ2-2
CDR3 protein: CASSSPITGELFF
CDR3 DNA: TGTGCCAGCAGTTCGCCCATCACCGGGGAGCTGTTTTTT

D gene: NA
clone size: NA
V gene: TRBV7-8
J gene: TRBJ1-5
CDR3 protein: CASSLILNLGEAGQPQHF
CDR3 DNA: TGTGCCAGCAGCTTAATACTGAATTTGGGGGAAGCGGGGCAGCCCCAGCATTTT

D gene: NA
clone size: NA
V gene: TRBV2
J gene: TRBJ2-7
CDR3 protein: CASSPRPAEQYF
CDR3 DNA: TGTGCCAGCAGCCCGAGACCGGCCGAGCAGTACTTC

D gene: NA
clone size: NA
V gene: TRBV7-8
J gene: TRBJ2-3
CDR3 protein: CASSLAEATDTQYF
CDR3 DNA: TGTGCCAGCAGCTTAGCGGAGGCAACAGATACGCAGTATTTT

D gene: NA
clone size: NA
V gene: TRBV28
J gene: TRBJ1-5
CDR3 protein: CASSLQFDTKPQHF
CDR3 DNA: TGTGCCAGCAGTTTACAATTTGATACTAAGCCCCAGCATTTT

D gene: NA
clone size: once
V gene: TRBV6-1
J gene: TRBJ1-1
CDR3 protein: CASSLDGVNTEAFF
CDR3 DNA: TGTGCCAGCAGCCTTGATGGAGTTAACACTGAAGCTTTCTTT

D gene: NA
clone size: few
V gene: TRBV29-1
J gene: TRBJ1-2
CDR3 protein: CSVDGFNYGYTF
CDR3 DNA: TGCAGCGTTGACGGTTTTAACTATGGCTACACCTTC

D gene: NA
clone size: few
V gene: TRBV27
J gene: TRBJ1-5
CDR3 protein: CASSLSARTEKNQPQHF
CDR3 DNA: TGTGCCAGCAGTTTATCCGCCAGGACAGAAAAAAATCAGCCCCAGCATTTT

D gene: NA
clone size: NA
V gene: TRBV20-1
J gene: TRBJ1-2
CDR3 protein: CSARANYGYTF
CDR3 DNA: TGCAGTGCCAGGGCCAACTATGGCTACACCTTC

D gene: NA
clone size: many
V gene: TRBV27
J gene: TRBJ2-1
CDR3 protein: CASGQSSYNEQFF
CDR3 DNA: TGTGCCAGCGGCCAGAGCTCCTACAATGAGCAGTTCTTC

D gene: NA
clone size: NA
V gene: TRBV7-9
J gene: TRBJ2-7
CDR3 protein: CASSPAYEQYF
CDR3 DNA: TGTGCCAGCAGCCCTGCTTACGAGCAGTACTTC

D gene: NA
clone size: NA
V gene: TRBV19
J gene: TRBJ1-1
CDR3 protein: CASTSVLAGTEAFF
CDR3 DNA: NA

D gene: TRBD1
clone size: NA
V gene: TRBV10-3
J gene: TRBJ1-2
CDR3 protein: CAIGGQGTYDGYTF
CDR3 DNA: TGTGCCATCGGAGGACAGGGAACTTATGATGGCTACACCTTC

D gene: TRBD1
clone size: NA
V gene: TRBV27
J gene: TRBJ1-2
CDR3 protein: CASSLSDRFGGYTF
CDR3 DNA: TGTGCCAGCAGTTTATCGGACAGGTTCGGTGGCTACACCTTC

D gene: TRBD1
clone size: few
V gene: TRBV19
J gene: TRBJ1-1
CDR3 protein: CASNPPGQMNTEAFF
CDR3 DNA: TGTGCCAGTAATCCACCGGGACAGATGAACACTGAAGCTTTCTTT

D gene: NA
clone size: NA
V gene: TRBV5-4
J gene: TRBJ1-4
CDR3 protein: CASSPGGSTNEKLFF
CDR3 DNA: TGTGCCAGCAGCCCTGGCGGCTCAACTAATGAAAAACTGTTTTTT

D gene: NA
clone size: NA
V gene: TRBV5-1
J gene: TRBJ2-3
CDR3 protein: CASSVGGAGGTDTQYF
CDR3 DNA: TGCGCCAGCAGCGTCGGCGGGGCAGGGGGCACAGATACGCAGTATTTT

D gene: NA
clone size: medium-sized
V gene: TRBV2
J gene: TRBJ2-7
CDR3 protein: CASSGDPDRPLSYEQYF
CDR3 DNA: TGTGCCAGCAGTGGGGATCCCGACAGGCCCTTATCCTACGAGCAGTACTTC

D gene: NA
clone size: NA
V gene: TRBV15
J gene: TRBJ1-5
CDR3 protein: CATSRVVGGMGNSNQPQHF
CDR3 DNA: TGTGCCACCAGCAGAGTCGTTGGGGGGATGGGAAATAGCAATCAGCCCCAGCATTTT

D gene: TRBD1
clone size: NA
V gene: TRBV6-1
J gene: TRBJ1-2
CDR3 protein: CASSAGGGTNYGYTF
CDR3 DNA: TGTGCCAGCAGTGCAGGGGGGGGGACTAACTATGGCTACACCTTC

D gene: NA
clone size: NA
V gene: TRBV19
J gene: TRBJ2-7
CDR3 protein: CASSFQVPGPVAYEQYF
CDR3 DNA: TGTGCCAGTAGTTTCCAAGTCCCGGGCCCGGTGGCCTACGAGCAGTACTTC

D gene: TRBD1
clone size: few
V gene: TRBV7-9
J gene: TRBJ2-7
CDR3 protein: CASSLAHGTGTHEQYF
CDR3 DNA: TGTGCCAGCAGCTTAGCCCACGGGACAGGGACTCACGAGCAGTACTTC

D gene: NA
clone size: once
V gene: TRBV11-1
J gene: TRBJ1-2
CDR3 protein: CASSFAGYHGYTF
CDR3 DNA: TGTGCCAGCAGCTTCGCAGGGTATCATGGCTACACCTTC

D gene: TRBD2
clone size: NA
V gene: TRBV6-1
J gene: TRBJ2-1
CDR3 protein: CASSASSGVLNEQFF
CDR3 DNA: TGTGCCAGCAGTGCCAGTAGCGGGGTATTGAATGAGCAGTTCTTC

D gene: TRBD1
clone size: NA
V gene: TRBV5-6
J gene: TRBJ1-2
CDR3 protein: CASSLGQGGVYGYTF
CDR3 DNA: TGTGCCAGCAGCTTGGGTCAGGGGGGTGTGTATGGCTACACCTTC

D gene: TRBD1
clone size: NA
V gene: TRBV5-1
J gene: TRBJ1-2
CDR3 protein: CASSIRTGPDGYTF
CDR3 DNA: TGCGCCAGCAGCATTCGGACAGGACCGGATGGCTACACCTTC

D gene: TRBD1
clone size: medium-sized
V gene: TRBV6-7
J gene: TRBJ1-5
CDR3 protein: CASSHPGQSQDQPQHF
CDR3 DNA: TGTGCCAGCAGCCACCCGGGACAGTCCCAGGACCAGCCCCAGCATTTT

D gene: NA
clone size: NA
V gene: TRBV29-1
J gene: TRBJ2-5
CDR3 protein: CSVRQSKETQYF
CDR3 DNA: TGCAGCGTTCGACAGAGTAAAGAGACCCAGTACTTC